This T cell receptor beta chain was identified in a study of T-cell reconstitution after alpha-beta-depleted transplantation in children. Germline CDR1 reads MNHEY; CDR2 reads SVGAGI. The CDR3 has 15 residues. Trimming shortened V by 2 bases and J by 1 base, and 11 bases separated the two germline ends. The library targeted TCRbeta and was prepared with unique molecular identifiers. TCRdb processed the PCR reads anew with MiXCR; each CDR3 protein has one entry. The sample contains roughly 120,000 distinct CDR3 sequences, about a tenth of which appear only once. Concerning this clonotype: Its antigen is not known.

Study-level results: Reported findings indicate that, about two months after transplant, alpha-beta T cells came from several hundred expanded clones, which were derived from non-depleted graft cells. Recipient T cells and thymic progenitors that survived gave rise to the high TCRbeta diversity observed at day 60 in some patients. At the one-year point after transplant, T-cell counts and TCRbeta diversity were found to come mostly from T cells that had been newly produced.

The input for sequencing was PBMCs, taken before TCRalphabeta/CD19-depleted stem cell transplant. The TCR originated in a boy aged 2 to 9 with acute lymphoblastic leukemia, due to receive a stem cell transplant. The V gene is TRBV6-5, the J gene TRBJ1-1, with a possible D match to TRBD1 (5 bases). The CDR3 DNA reads TGTGCCAGCAGTTACAGGAACACAGGGAACACTGAAGCTTTCTTT. Its protein product is CASSYRNTGNTEAFF.